This T cell receptor (beta chain) emerged from a study of T cell responses to AZD1222 COVID-19 vaccine. Repertoires were generated with immunoSEQ multiplex PCR, while TCRdb's copy carries only in-frame clones and drops some. The sample shows about 150,000 clones, 88% of them seen only once. Germline trimming cut 1 base from V and 5 bases from J; bases unmatched to any gene: 2. The CDR3 has 15 amino acids. The germline V gene has CDR1 SGHAT and CDR2 FQNNGV. The J gene is TRBJ2-2, the V gene TRBV11-2; 9 nucleotides line up with TRBD2. This clonotype originated in an adult in good health. Source: peripheral blood, taken on day 0 of AZD1222 vaccination. CDR3 sequence: CASSLGGGATGELFF. The CDR3, as DNA: TGTGCCAGCAGCTTAGGCGGGGGGGCTACCGGGGAGCTGTTTTTT.